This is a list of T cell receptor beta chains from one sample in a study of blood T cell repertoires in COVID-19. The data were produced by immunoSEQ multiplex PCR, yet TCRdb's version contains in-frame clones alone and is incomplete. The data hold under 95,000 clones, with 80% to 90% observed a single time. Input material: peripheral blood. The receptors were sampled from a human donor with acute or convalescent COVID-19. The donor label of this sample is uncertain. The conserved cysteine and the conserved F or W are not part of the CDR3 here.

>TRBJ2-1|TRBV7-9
ASSLGLAGGSSHNEQF
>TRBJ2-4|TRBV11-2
ASSLEGGGSQNIQY
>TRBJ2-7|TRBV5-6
ASSFGNYEQY
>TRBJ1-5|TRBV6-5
ASSYSPGNQPQH
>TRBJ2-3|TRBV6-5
ASSYGRDRGKY
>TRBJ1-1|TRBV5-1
ASSLSRVDTEAF
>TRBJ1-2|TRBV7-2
ASSLQVSPDYGYT
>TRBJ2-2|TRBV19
ASSISGGELF
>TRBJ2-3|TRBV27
ASSFRAGLPDTQY
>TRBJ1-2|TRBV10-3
AISEAGSYGYT
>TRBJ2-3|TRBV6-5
ASSYPGTGADTQY
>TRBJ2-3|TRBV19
ASSIPSGGSALTDTQY
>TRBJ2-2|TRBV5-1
ASSLTYGNTGELF
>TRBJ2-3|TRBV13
ASSFFRGSDTQY
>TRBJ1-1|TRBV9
ASSPPLGGSPEAF
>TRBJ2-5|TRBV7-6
ASSLRSGGGGETQY
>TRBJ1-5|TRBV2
ASSGNRDDQPQH
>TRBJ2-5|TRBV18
ASSPTGAATPETQY
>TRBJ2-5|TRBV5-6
ASSPRAETQY
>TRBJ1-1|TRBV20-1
SARGWTGAF
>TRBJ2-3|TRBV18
ASSPISDTQY
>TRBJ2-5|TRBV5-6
ASSSTDFQETQY
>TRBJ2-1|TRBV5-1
ASSTQRGTGEF
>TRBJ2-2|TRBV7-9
ASSGPGGGTGELF
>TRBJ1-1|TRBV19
ASSIAPDRNTEAF
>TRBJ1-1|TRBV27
ASRTGGLGNTEAF
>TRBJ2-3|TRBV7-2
ASSSGWGVDTQY
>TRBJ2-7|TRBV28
ASSIREPNEQY
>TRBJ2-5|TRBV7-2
ASSTPSGGRTQY
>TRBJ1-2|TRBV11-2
ASSYGGGPSYGYT
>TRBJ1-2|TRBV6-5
ASSYERGPGYGYT
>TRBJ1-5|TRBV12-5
ASGQGGEGNQPQH
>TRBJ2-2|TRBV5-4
ASSTPPGTSIGELF
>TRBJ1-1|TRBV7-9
ASSFSQLNTEAF
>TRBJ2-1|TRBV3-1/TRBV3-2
ASGPGSYNEQF
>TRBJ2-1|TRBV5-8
ASSRQGSSYNEQF
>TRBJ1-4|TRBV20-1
SASGGTGGENEKLF
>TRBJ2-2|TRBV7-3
ASSLNVQREGNTGELF
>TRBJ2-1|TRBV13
ASSPRGRGEVDEQF
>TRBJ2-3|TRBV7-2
ASSLAFGTRTDTQY
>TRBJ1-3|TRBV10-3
AISGPGQGASLSGNTIY
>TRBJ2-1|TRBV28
ASSPATYPYNEQF
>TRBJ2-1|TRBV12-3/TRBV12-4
ASSLLQYNEQF
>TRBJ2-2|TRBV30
AWSILLTNTGELF
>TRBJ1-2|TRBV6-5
ASSYSNAGANYGYT
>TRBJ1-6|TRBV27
ASSLTYRGLDSPLH
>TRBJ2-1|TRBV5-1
ASSLAGRQGYNEQF
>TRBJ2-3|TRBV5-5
ASSSGTGDTQY
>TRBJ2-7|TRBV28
ASSSRTGGSYEQY
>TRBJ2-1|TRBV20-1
SAPLQNEQF
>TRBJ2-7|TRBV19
ASSRPQGSSYEQY
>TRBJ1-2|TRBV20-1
SAGRDGYT
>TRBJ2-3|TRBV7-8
ASGSGGKDTQY
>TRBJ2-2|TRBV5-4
ASSLQGNAGELF
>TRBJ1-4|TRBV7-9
ASSPAGQGGEKLF